This TCR beta chain originates from a study of graft-versus-host responses after intestinal transplantation. As for the study in general: As for transplant type, recipients had multivisceral, liver-intestinal, or isolated intestinal grafts.

This clone was observed a handful of times. Its antigen remains unidentified. This table comes from immunoSEQ multiplex PCR, and its TCRdb copy is limited to in-frame clones, with some not included. The sample contains 70,000 or so clones, over 75% of which appear only once. The V end was cut by 0 bases, the J end by 6 bases, with 12 bases between. The CDR3 extends over 15 amino acids. CDR1 is MNHEY and CDR2 is SVGAGI in the germline V gene. Findings and caveats of the study: Graft-versus-host to host-versus-graft clonal ratios in allografts were high in patients with graft-donor T cell macrochimerism.

This rearrangement joins TRBV6-5 to TRBJ2-1; TRBD2 is a possible D gene (5 bases). The TCR comes from a human donor who was the organ donor for an intestinal transplant. Sequencing was performed on unstimulated CD4+ T cells sorted from spleen or lymph node cells, taken before transplant. The CDR3, as DNA: TGTGCCAGCAGTTACTCGGAGGTACGGGGCAATGAGCAGTTCTTC. Translation gives CASSYSEVRGNEQFF.